The sequence of this TCR beta chain was determined in a study of cytomegalovirus exposure and HLA in healthy donors. Study-level results: In vitro checks showed that a few CMV-associated chains really do target CMV antigens.

Primers for the PCR totalled 60 Vbeta and 13 Jbeta. TCRdb's copy holds only in-frame clones and misses some; the assay was immunoSEQ multiplex PCR. Of some 90,000 clones listed, under 90% are singletons. On this clone: The antigen is not known.

The TCR was taken from a man aged 45-65 years in good health and CMV-seronegative. Sequences were obtained from PBMCs.

The CDR3 loop reads CASISIGQGGEQYF. In DNA form, the CDR3 reads TGTGCCAGCATAAGTATTGGACAGGGGGGCGAGCAGTACTTC. The genes are TRBV2 and TRBJ2-7, with 10 bases lining up with TRBD1. Germline loops: CDR1 SNHLY, CDR2 FYNNEI. J gave up 6 bases and V 7 bases, and 9 bases lay outside the gene matches. This CDR3 region has 14 residues. The whole variable domain, filled in from reference TRBV2 and TRBJ2-7, reads EPEVTQTPSHQVTQMGQEVILRCVPISNHLYFYWYRQILGQKVEFLVSFYNNEISEKSEIFDDQFSVERPDGSNFTLKIRSTKLEDSAMYFCASISIGQGGEQYFGPGTRLTVT.